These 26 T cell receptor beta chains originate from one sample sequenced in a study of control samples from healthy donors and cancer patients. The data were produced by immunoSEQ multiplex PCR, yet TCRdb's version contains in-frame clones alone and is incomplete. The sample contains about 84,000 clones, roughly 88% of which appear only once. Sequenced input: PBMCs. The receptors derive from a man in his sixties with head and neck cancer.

The DNA for the CDR3 is TGTGCCAGCAGTTCATGGGGGGGGCGCAACACCGGGGAGCTGTTTTTT. Protein product: CASSSWGGRNTGELFF. The J gene is TRBJ2-2, the V gene TRBV27; D might be TRBD2 (7 bases). V was clipped by 4 bases and J by 2 bases, with 14 bases between them. The germline V gene has CDR1 MNHEY and CDR2 SMNVEV (reference sequence). The length of the CDR3 is 16 residues.

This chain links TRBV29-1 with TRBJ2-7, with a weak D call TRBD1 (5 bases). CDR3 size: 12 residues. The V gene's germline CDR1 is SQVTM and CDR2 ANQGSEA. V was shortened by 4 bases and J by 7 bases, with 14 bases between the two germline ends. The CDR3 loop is CSVVRGLGEQYF. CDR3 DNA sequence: TGCAGCGTTGTAAGGGGTTTGGGGGAGCAGTACTTC.

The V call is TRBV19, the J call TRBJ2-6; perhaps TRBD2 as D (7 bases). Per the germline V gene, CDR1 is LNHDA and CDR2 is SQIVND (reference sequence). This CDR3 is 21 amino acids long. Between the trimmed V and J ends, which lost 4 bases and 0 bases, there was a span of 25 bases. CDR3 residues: CASSRPGGRTVSYSGANVLTF. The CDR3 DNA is TGTGCCAGTAGTAGGCCGGGGGGCCGGACAGTCAGCTACTCTGGGGCCAACGTCCTGACTTTC.

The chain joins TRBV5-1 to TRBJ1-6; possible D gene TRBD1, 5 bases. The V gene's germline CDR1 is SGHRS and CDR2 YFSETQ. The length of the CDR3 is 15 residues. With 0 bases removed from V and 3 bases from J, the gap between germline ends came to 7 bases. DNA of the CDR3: TGCGCCAGCAGCTTGGTAGGGGACTATAATTCACCCCTCCACTTT. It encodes CASSLVGDYNSPLHF.

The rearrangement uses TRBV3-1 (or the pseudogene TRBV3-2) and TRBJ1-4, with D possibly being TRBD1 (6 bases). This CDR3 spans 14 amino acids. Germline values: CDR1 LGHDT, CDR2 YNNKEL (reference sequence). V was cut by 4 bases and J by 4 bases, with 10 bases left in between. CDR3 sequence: CASSRRDNNEKLFF. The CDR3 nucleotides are TGTGCCAGCAGCCGCCGGGACAATAATGAAAAACTGTTTTTT.

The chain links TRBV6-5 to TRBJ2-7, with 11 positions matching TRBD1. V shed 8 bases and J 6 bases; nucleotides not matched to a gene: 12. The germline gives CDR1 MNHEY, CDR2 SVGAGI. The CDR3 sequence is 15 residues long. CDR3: CASAELGTGGFEQYF. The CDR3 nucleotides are TGTGCCAGCGCAGAGCTAGGGACAGGGGGGTTCGAGCAGTACTTC.

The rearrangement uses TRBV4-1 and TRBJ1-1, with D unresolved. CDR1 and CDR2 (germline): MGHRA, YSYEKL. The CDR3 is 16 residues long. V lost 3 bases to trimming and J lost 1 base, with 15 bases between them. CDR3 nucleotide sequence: TGCGCCAGCAGCCATATACGATCGCGGCAGAACACTGAAGCTTTCTTT. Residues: CASSHIRSRQNTEAFF.

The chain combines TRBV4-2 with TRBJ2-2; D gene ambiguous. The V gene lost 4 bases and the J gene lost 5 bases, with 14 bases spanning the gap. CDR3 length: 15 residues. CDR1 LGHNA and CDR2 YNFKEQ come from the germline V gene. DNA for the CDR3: TGTGCCAGCAGCCCCTCCCGGATCGCTACCGGGGAGCTGTTTTTT. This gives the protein CASSPSRIATGELFF.

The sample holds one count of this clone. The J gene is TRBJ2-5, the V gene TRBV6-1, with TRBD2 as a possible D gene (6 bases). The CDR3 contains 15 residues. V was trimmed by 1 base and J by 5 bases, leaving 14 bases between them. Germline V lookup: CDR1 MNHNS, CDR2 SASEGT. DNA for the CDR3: TGTGCCAGCAGTGAAGTGTTCGGGGGAGCGGAGACCCAGTACTTC. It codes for CASSEVFGGAETQYF.

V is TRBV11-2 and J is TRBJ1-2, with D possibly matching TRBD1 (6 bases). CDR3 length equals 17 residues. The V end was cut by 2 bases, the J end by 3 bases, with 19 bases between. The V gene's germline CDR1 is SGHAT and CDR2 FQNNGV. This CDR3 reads CASSLPDRPYNDYGYTF. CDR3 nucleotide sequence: TGTGCCAGCAGCTTACCCGACAGGCCCTACAACGACTATGGCTACACCTTC.

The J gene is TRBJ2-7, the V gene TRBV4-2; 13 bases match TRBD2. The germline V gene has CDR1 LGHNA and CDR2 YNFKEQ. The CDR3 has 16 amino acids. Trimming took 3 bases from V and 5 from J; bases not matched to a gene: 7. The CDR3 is CASSQAWTSGSDEQYF. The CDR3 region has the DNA TGTGCCAGCAGCCAGGCCTGGACTAGCGGGAGTGACGAGCAGTACTTC.

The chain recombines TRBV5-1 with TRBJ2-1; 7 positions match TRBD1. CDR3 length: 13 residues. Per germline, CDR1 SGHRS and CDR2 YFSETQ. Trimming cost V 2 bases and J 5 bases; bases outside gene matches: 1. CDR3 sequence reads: CASSFQGDNEQFF. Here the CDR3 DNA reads TGCGCCAGCAGCTTTCAGGGGGACAATGAGCAGTTCTTC.

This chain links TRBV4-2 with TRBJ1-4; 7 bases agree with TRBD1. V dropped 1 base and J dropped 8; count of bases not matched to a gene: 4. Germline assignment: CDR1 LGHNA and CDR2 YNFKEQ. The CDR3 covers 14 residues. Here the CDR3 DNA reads TGTGCCAGCAGCCAAGTGACAGGGAAAGAAAAACTGTTTTTT. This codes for CASSQVTGKEKLFF.

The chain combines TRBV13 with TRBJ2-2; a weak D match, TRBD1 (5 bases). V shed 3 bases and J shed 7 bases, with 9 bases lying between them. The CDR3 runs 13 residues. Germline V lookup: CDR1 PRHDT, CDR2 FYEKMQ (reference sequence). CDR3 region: CASSFRVYGELFF. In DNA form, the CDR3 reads TGTGCCAGCAGCTTCAGGGTTTACGGGGAGCTGTTTTTT.

As DNA, the CDR3 is TGCGCCAGCAGCTCCGGGACAGCTCGCTACAATGAGCAGTTCTTC. Translation gives CASSSGTARYNEQFF. The chain joins TRBV5-1 to TRBJ2-1, with 7 bases fitting TRBD1. Germline CDR1 reads SGHRS; CDR2 reads YFSETQ. The CDR3 is made up of 15 amino acids. V lost 3 bases, J lost 3 bases, and 6 bases stayed unmatched.

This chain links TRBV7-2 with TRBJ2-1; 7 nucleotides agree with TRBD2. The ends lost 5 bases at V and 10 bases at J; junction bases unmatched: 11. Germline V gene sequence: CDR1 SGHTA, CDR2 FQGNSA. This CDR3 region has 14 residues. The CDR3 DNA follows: TGTGCCAGCAGCCCTGTAGTCGCCGGGGGGGAGCAGTTCTTC. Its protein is CASSPVVAGGEQFF.

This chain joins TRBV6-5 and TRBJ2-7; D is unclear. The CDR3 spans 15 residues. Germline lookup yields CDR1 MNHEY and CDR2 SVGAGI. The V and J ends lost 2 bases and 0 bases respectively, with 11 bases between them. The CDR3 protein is CASSYGQWSSYEQYF. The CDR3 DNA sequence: TGTGCCAGCAGTTACGGGCAGTGGAGCTCCTACGAGCAGTACTTC.

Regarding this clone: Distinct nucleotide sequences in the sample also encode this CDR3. CDR3 residues: CASSLGGLAGSLQETQYF. The CDR3 nucleotides read TGTGCCAGCAGCTTGGGGGGACTAGCCGGGTCCTTACAAGAGACCCAGTACTTC. V is TRBV5-4 and J is TRBJ2-5; 9 nucleotides match TRBD2. CDR1 and CDR2 (germline): SGHNT, YYREEE (reference sequence). The junction had 11 bases not matched to a gene; V was cut back by 0 bases and J by 2 bases. The CDR3 is 18 residues long.

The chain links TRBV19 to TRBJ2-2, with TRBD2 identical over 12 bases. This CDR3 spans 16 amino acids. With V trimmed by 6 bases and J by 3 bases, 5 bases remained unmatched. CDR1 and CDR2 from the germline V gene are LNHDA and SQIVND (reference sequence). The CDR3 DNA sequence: TGTGCCAGTAGCGAAGGACTAGCGGGATACACCGGGGAGCTGTTTTTT. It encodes CASSEGLAGYTGELFF.

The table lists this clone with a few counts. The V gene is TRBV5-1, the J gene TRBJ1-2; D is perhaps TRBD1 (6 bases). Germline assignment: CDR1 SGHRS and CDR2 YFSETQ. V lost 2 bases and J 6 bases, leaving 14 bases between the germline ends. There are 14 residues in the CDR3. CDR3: CASSFRGIGDGYTF. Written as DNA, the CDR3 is TGCGCCAGCAGCTTCAGGGGTATAGGGGATGGCTACACCTTC.

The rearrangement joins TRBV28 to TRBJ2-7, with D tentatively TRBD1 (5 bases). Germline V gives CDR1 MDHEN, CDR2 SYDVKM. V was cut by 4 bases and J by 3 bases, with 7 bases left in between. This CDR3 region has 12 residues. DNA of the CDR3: TGTGCCAGCAGTTCAGGGTACTACGAGCAGTACTTC. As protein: CASSSGYYEQYF.

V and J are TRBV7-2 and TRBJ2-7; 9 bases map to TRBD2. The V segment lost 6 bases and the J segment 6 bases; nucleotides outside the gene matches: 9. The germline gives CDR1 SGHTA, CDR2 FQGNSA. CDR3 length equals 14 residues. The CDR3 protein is CASSERGRASEQYF. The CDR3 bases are TGTGCCAGCAGTGAACGCGGGAGGGCGAGCGAGCAGTACTTC.

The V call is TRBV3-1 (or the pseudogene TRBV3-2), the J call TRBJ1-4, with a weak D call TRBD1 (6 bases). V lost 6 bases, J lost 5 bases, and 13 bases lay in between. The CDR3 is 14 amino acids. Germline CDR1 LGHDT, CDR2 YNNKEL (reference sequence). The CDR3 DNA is TGTGCCAGCAGTCGACAGGTGGGGAATGAAAAACTGTTTTTT. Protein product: CASSRQVGNEKLFF.

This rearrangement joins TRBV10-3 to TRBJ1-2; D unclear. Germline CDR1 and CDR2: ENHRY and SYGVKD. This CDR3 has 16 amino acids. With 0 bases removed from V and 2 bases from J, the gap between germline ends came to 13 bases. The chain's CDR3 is CAISESKGDINYGYTF. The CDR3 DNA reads TGTGCCATCAGTGAGTCGAAGGGCGATATAAACTATGGCTACACCTTC.

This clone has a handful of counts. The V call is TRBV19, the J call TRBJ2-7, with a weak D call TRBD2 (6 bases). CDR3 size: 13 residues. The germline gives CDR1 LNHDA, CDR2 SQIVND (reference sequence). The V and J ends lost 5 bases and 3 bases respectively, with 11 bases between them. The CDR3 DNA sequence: TGTGCCAGTAGTCCCCAGGAGGGCTACGAGCAGTACTTC. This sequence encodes CASSPQEGYEQYF.

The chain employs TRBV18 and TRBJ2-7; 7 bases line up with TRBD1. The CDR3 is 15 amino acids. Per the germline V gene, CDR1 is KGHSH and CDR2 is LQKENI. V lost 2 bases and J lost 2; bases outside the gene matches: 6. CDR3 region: CASSPGQAATYEQYF. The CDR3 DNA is TGTGCCAGCTCACCAGGACAGGCGGCTACCTACGAGCAGTACTTC.